This T cell receptor beta chain is drawn from a study of identifying expanded T cells in peripheral blood. Whole-study findings and limits: Roughly 1.1 clones differed between technical replicates, versus roughly 16 and 20 over time. Clone count variance between roughly 2-week samples rose with total template count.

Collection occurred without any documented infections or immune events in donors. Germline V gives CDR1 PRHDT, CDR2 FYEKMQ (reference sequence). Losses at the gene ends were 1 base for V and 8 bases for J; bases not matched to a gene: 6. The CDR3 loop spans 14 amino acids. The table lists this clone with a count of one. Its antigen is undetermined. Sequencing was performed with immunoSEQ multiplex PCR; in TCRdb, only in-frame clones are kept and a portion is missing. The sample has tens of thousands of clones; 65% to 85% are singletons. The sequence derives from a person aged 18 to 75 in good health. The chain couples TRBV13 to TRBJ1-2, with TRBD1 identical over 8 bases. The sample was blood. The CDR3 nucleotides read TGTGCCAGCAGCTTAGCCAGGGGGCGATTGGGCTACACCTTC. It specifies CASSLARGRLGYTF.